This TCR beta chain was found in a study of blood T cells in healthy people across ages. Alongside a J-beta primer mix, a sample-barcoded 5' primer served in a second PCR lasting about 7 to 12 cycles. Every cDNA molecule bore a tag from a template-switch adaptor containing 12 random nucleotides. TCRdb recomputed calls from the 5' RACE reads with MiXCR, one row per CDR3 protein. The sample yields around 940,000 distinct CDR3 sequences, just over 50% seen once. This TCR was sampled from a woman aged 55-70 years in good health. The sequencing sample was made of blood.

The CDR3 DNA follows: TGCGCCAGCAGCCAAGTAGGGAGAGTTCAAGTCGAGCAGTACTTC. Translation gives CASSQVGRVQVEQYF. This chain connects TRBV4-1 to TRBJ2-4; perhaps TRBD2 as D (5 bases). The J call may be faulty, since TRBJ2-7 better matches the DNA end. The CDR3 has 15 residues. Germline V lookup: CDR1 MGHRA, CDR2 YSYEKL.